This T cell receptor (beta chain) was identified during a study of OX40 agonist ivuxolimab in advanced cancers. As to this clone: No DNA is shown, since the ends of the CDR3 on it are uncertain; the CDR3 is the one TCRdb lists.

Germline CDR1 and CDR2: SGHRS and YFSETQ. Ends included, the CDR3 has 15 residues. The repertoire was sequenced with immunoSEQ multiplex PCR; TCRdb's copy has only in-frame clones and lacks some. Of some 25,000 clones detected, around 85% appear once; the ten largest clones hold roughly 42%. This sequence was found in an adult with an advanced solid tumor such as melanoma, head and neck, liver or kidney cancer. The sequencing used CD4+ or CD8+ T cells sorted from blood, collected in a trial of the OX40 agonist ivuxolimab. The V call is TRBV5-1, the J call TRBJ1-1; TRBD1 reflects the table's D call only, with no check against the DNA. CDR3: CASSFGQGMNTEAFF.